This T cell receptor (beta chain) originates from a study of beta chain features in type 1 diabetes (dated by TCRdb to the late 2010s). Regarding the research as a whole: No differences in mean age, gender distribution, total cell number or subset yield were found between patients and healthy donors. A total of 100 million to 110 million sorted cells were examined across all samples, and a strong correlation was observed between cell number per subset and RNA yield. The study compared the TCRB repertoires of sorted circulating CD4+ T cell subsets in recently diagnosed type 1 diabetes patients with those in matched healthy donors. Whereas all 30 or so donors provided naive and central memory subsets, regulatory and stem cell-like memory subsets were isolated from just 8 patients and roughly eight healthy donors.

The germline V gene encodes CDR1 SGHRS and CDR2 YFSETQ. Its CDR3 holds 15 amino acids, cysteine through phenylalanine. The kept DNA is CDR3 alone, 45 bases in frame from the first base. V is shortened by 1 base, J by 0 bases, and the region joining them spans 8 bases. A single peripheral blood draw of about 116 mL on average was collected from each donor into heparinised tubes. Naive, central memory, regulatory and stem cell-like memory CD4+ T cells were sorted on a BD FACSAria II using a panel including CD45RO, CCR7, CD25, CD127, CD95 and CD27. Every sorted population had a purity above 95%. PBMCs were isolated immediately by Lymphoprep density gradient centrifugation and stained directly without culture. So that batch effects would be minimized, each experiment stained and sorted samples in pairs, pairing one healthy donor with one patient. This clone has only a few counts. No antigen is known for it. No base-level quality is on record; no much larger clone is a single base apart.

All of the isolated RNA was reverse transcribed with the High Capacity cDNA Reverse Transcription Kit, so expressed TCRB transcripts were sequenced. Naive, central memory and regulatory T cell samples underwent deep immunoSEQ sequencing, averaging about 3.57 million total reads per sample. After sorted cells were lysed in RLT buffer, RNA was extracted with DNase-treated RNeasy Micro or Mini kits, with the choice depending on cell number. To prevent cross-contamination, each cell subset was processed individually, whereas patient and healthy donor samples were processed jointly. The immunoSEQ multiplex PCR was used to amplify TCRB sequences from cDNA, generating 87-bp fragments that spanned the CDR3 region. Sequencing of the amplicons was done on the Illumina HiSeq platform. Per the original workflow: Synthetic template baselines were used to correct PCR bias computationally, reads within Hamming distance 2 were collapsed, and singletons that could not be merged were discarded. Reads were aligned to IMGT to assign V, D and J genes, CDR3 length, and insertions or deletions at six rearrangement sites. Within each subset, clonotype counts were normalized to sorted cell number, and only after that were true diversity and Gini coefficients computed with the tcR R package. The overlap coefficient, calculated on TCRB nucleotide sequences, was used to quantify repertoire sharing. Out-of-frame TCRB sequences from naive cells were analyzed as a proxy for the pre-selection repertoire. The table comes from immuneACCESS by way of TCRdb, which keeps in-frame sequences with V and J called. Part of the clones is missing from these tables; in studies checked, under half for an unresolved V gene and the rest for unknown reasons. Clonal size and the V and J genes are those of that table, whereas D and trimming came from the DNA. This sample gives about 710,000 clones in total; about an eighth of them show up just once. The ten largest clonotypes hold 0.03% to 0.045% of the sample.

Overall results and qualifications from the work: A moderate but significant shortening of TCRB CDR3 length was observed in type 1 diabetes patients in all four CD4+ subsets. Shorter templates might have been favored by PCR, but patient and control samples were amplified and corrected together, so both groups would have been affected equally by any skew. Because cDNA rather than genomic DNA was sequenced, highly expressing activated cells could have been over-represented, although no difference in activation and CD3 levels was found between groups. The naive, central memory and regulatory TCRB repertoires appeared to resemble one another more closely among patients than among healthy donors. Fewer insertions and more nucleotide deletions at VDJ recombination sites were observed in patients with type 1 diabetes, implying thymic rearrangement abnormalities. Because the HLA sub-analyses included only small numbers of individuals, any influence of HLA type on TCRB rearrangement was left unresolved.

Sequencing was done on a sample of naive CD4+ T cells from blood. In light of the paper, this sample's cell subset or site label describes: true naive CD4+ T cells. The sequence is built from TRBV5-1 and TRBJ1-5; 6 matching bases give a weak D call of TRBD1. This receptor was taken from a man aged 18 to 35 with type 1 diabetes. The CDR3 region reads CASSLMTGSNQPQHF. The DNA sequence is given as TGCGCCAGCAGCTTGATGACAGGTAGCAATCAGCCCCAGCATTTT.